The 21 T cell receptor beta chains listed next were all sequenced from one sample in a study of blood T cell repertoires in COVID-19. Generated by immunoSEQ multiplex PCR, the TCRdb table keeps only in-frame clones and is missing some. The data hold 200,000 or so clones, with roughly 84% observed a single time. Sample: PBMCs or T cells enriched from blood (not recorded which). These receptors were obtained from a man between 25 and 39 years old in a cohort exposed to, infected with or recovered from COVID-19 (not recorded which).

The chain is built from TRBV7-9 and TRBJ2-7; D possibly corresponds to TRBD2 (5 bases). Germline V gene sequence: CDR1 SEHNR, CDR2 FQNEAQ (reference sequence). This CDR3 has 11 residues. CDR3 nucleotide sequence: TGTGTCGGAGGAGACACCTACGAGCAGTACTTC. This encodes CVGGDTYEQYF.

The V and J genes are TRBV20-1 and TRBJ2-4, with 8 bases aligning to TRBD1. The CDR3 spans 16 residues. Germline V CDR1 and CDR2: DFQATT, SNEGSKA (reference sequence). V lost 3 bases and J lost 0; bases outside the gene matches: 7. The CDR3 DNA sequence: TGCAGTGCTAGTCAACAGGGGGGTATAGCCAAAAACATTCAGTACTTC. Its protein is CSASQQGGIAKNIQYF.

CDR3 in amino acids: CASSRDGKNTEAFF. Written as DNA, the CDR3 is TGCGCCAGCAGCCGAGACGGTAAGAACACTGAAGCTTTCTTT. The chain joins TRBV4-3 to TRBJ1-1; D call uncertain. CDR3 length: 14 amino acids. Germline V gene lookup returns CDR1 LGHNA and CDR2 YSLEER. V lost 4 bases, J lost 1 base, and 10 bases lay in between.

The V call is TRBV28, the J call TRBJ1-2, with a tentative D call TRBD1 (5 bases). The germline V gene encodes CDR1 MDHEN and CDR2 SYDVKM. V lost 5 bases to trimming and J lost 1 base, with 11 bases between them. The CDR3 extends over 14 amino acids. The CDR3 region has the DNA TGTGCCAGCAGTGCCAGGGAGGTTAACTATGGCTACACCTTC. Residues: CASSAREVNYGYTF.

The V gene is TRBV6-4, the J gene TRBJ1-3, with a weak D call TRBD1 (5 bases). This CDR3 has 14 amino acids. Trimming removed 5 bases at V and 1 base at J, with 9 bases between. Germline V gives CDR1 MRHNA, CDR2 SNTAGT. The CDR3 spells CASSPQGSGNTIYF. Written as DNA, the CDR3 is TGTGCCAGCAGTCCTCAGGGTTCTGGAAACACCATATATTTT.

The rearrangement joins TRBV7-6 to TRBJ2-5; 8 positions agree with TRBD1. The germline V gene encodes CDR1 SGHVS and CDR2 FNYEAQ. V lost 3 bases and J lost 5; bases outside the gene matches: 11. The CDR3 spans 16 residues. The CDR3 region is CASSFLTGGYGETQYF. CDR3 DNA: TGTGCCAGCAGCTTCCTCACAGGGGGGTATGGGGAGACCCAGTACTTC.

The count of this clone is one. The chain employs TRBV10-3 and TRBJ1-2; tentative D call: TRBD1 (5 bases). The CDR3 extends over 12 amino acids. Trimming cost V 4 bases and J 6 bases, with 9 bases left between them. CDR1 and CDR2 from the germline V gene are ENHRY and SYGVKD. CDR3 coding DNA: TGTGCCATCAGTGGAGTACAGGATGGCTACACCTTC. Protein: CAISGVQDGYTF.

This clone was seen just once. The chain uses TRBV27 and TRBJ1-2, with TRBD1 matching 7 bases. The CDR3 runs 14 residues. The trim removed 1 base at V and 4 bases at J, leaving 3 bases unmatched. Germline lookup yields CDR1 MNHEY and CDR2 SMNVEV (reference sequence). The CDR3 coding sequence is TGTGCCAGCAGTTTATTCGGGACAGCCTATGGCTACACCTTC. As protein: CASSLFGTAYGYTF.

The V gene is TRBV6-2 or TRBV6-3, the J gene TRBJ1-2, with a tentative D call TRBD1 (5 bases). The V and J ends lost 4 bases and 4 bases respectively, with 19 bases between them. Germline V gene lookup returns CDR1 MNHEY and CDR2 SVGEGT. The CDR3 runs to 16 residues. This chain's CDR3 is CASSFFGGLAGYGYTF. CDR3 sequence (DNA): TGTGCCAGCAGTTTTTTCGGGGGTCTTGCCGGCTATGGCTACACCTTC.

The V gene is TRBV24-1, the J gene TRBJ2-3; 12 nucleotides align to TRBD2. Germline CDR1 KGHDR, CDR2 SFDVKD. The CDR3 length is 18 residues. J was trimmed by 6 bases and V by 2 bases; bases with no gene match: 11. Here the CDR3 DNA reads TGTGCCACCAGTGATTCTAGCGGGAGGGCCCCCCCACTTGATACGCAGTATTTT. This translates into CATSDSSGRAPPLDTQYF.

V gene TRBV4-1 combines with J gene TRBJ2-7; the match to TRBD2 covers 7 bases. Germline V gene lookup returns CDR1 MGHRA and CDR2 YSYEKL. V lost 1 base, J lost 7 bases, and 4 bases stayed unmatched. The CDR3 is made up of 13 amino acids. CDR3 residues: CASSQVGGGEQYF. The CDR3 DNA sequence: TGCGCCAGCAGCCAAGTTGGGGGAGGGGAGCAGTACTTC.

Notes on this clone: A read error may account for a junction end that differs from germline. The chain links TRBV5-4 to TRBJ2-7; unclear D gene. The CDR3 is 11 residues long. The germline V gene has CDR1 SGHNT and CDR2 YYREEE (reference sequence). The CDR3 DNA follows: TGTGCCAGCAGATCCTCCTCCGAGCAGTACTTC. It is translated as CASRSSSEQYF.

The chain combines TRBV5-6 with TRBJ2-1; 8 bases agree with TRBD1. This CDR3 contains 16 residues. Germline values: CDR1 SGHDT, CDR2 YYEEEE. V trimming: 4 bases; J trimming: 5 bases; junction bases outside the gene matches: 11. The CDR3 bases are TGTGCCAGCAGCCCCCGGACAGGGAGGAACGACAATGAGCAGTTCTTC. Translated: CASSPRTGRNDNEQFF. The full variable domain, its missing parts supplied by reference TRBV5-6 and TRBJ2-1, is DAGVTQSPTHLIKTRGQQVTLRCSPKSGHDTVSWYQQALGQGPQFIFQYYEEEERQRGNFPDRFSGHQFPNYSSELNVNALLLGDSALYLCASSPRTGRNDNEQFFGPGTRLTVL.

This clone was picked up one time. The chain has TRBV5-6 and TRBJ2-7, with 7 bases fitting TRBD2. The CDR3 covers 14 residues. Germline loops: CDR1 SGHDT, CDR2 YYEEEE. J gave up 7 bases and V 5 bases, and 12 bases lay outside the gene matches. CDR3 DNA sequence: TGTGCCAGCAGTACGTTTAGCGGGTCCATGGAGCAGTACTTC. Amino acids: CASSTFSGSMEQYF. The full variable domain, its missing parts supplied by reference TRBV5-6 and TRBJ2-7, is DAGVTQSPTHLIKTRGQQVTLRCSPKSGHDTVSWYQQALGQGPQFIFQYYEEEERQRGNFPDRFSGHQFPNYSSELNVNALLLGDSALYLCASSTFSGSMEQYFGPGTRLTVT.

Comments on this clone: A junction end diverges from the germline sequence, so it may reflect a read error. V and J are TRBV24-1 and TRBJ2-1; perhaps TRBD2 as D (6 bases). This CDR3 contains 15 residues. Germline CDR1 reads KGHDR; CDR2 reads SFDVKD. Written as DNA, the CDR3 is TGTGCCACCAGTAGCGGGCTAGCGACTTACAGTGAGCAGTTCTTC. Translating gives CATSSGLATYSEQFF.

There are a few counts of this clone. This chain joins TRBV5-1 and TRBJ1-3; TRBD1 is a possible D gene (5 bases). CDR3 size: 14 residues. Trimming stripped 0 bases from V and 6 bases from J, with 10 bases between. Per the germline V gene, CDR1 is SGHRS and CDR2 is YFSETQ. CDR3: CASSLGAGQNTIYF. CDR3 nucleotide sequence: TGCGCCAGCAGCTTGGGGGCAGGGCAAAACACCATATATTTT.

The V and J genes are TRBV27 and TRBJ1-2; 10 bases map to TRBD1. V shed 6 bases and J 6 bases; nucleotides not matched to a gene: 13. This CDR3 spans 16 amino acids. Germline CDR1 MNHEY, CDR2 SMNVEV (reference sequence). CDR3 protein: CASRGTGTGELNGYTF. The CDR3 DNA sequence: TGTGCCAGCAGGGGTACCGGGACAGGGGAACTCAATGGCTACACCTTC.

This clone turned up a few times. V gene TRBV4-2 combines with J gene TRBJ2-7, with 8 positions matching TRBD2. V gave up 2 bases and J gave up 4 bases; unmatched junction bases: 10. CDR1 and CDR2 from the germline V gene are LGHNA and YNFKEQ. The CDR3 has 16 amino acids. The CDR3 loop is CASSQSRSGSKYEQYF. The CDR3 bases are TGTGCCAGCAGCCAATCCCGGAGCGGGAGCAAGTACGAGCAGTACTTC.

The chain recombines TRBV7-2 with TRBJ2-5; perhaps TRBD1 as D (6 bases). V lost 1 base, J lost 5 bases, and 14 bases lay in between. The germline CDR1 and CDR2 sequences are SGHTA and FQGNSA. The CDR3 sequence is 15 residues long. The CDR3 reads CASSLVGAGRETQYF. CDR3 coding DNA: TGTGCCAGCAGCTTAGTGGGGGCTGGTCGGGAGACCCAGTACTTC.

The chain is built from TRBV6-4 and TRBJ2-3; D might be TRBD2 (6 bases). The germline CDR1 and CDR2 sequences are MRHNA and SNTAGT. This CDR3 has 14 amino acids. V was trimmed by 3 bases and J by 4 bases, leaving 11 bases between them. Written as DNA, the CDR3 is TGTGCCAGCAGTGAGTCAGCGGGCGCAGATACGCAGTATTTT. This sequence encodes CASSESAGADTQYF.

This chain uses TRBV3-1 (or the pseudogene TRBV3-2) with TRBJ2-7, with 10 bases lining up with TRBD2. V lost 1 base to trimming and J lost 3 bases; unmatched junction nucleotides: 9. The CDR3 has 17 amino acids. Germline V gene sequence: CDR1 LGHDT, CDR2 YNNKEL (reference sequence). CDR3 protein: CASSQGSLAGGHYEQYF. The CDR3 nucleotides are TGTGCCAGCAGCCAAGGGTCCTTAGCGGGAGGACACTACGAGCAGTACTTC.